The clone carrying this T cell receptor (beta chain) occurred a few times. As processed by the authors: Estimation of nucleated cell counts relied on the amplification of reference gene primers. Produced via immunoSEQ multiplex PCR; TCRdb's table is partial and in-frame only. V, J and clone size were drawn from that table, and D and trimming were deduced from the DNA. Of a few hundred thousand clones in the sample, 80% to 90% were seen once. Germline CDR1 and CDR2: MNHEY and SVGAGI. The CDR3 extends over 14 amino acids. V gave up 5 bases and J gave up 1 base; unmatched junction bases: 1. This sample stems from a study of blood T cell repertoires in COVID-19. About the study: Researchers got acute and convalescent COVID-19 samples from the United States, Italy and Spain. T cells, B-cell-depleted T cells, or PBMCs provided the cDNA or gDNA that served as material.

Sequenced input: peripheral blood. This receptor was taken from a woman aged 40 to 49 with acute or convalescent COVID-19. The chain combines TRBV6-5 with TRBJ2-2, with 7 bases lining up with TRBD1. CDR3 DNA: TGTGCCAGCAGTAGACAGGGGAACACCGGGGAGCTGTTTTTT. Amino acid sequence: CASSRQGNTGELFF.